These 7 T cell receptor beta chains were sequenced from one sample in a study of shared clonotypes between healthy human individuals. Repertoires were generated with immunoSEQ multiplex PCR, while TCRdb's copy carries only in-frame clones and drops some. The sample gives about 510,000 clones, about 96% of which show up once; under 0.06% is in the top ten. The material sequenced was naive CD4+ T cells sorted from blood. Described subset: CD45RA+ positively selected. These receptors all come from a woman aged 25 to 39 in good health.

The V call is TRBV5-4, the J call TRBJ2-2; 8 bases match TRBD2. The CDR3 sequence is 16 residues long. Per the germline V gene, CDR1 is SGHNT and CDR2 is YYREEE (reference sequence). J was trimmed by 4 bases and V by 3 bases; bases with no gene match: 8. The CDR3 spells CASSSGLAGLTGELFF. DNA for the CDR3: TGTGCCAGCAGCTCCGGTCTAGCGGGTCTCACCGGGGAGCTGTTTTTT.

CDR3 loop: CASSLAEDNYGYTF. In DNA, the CDR3 is TGTGCCAGCTCACTGGCAGAAGATAACTATGGCTACACCTTC. This chain connects TRBV18 to TRBJ1-2, with D uncertain. Trimming took off 4 bases at V and 1 base at J, with 10 bases between the two ends. The length of the CDR3 is 14 residues. Germline CDR1 reads KGHSH; CDR2 reads LQKENI.

This rearrangement joins TRBV5-1 to TRBJ1-2; TRBD1 is a possible D gene (5 bases). Trimming took 0 bases from V and 6 from J, leaving 15 bases between them. This CDR3 has 15 residues. CDR1 is SGHRS and CDR2 is YFSETQ in the germline V gene. The CDR3 DNA reads TGCGCCAGCAGCTTGGGTGCAGGGATTTGGGATGGCTACACCTTC. Amino acids: CASSLGAGIWDGYTF.

The V call is TRBV2, the J call TRBJ1-1, with unresolved D. V lost 7 bases and J 0 bases, leaving 3 bases between the germline ends. CDR3 size: 11 residues. Germline V gene sequence: CDR1 SNHLY, CDR2 FYNNEI. Here the CDR3 reads CASNLNTEAFF. DNA for the CDR3: TGTGCCAGCAACTTGAACACTGAAGCTTTCTTT.

This chain links TRBV6-6 with TRBJ1-6; the match to TRBD1 covers 10 bases. Germline trimming cut 2 bases from V and 7 bases from J; bases unmatched to any gene: 5. The CDR3 spans 16 residues. Per germline, CDR1 MNHNY and CDR2 SVGAGI (reference sequence). This chain's CDR3 is CASSYTQGQGNSPLHF. Written as DNA, the CDR3 is TGTGCCAGCAGTTACACCCAGGGACAGGGGAATTCACCCCTCCACTTT.

Here the CDR3 DNA reads TGTGCCTGGAGTCCGAGCACAGATACGCAGTATTTT. Translated: CAWSPSTDTQYF. The chain is built from TRBV30 and TRBJ2-3; D not certain. Per germline, CDR1 GTSNPN and CDR2 SVGIG (reference sequence). Trimming stripped 2 bases from V and 0 bases from J, with 3 bases between. This CDR3 is 12 amino acids long.

The chain carries TRBV6-6 and TRBJ2-5; 8 bases line up with TRBD2. CDR1 and CDR2 from the germline V gene are MNHNY and SVGAGI (reference sequence). J was trimmed by 4 bases and V by 0 bases; bases with no gene match: 4. The CDR3 is made up of 15 amino acids. In DNA, the CDR3 is TGTGCCAGCAGTTACTCGGAACTAGCGGCAGAGACCCAGTACTTC. It specifies CASSYSELAAETQYF.